This entry concerns a single T cell receptor (beta chain). A mixed TRB-A/B primer pool amplified rearranged TRB by multiplex touch-down PCR. One entry per CDR3 protein results from TCRdb running MiXCR on the multiplex PCR reads. The data contain about 15,000 distinct CDR3 sequences, around half of them singletons. This sample was taken from a study of T cell repertoires in aging, cancer and after chemotherapy. Study as a whole: Clear clonal overlap appeared across healthy donor samples taken over several months to years. The full dataset contained around 10 million TCR reads.

TCR beta rearrangements were amplified from peripheral blood genomic DNA. Trimming left V 1 base short and J 5 bases short, with 18 bases between. Germline V lookup: CDR1 SGHKS, CDR2 YYEKEE (reference sequence). The CDR3 is made up of 16 amino acids. Material for sequencing was blood. The source of this sequence is a human donor in good health. This chain links TRBV5-5 with TRBJ2-5; TRBD1 is a possible D gene (5 bases). Here the CDR3 reads CASSLWDWGNRETQYF. The CDR3 nucleotides read TGTGCCAGCAGCTTGTGGGATTGGGGCAACCGGGAGACCCAGTACTTC.